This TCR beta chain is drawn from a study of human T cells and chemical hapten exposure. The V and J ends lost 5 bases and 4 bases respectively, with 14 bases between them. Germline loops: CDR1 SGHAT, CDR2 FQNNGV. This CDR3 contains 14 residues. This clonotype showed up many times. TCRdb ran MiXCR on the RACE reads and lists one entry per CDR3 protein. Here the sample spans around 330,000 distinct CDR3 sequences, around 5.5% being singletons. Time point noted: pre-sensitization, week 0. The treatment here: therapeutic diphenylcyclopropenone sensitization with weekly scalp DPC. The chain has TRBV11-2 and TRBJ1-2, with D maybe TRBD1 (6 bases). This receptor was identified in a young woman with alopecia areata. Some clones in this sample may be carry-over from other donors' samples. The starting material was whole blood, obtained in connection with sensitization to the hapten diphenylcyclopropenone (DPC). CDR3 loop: CASSPLRGFYGYTF. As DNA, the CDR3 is TGTGCCAGCAGCCCCCTAAGGGGGTTCTATGGCTACACCTTC.